The T cell receptor (beta chain) described here comes from a study of cytomegalovirus exposure and HLA in healthy donors. Study details: Earlier, some 170 million T cells were analyzed, and 95 million to 140 million unique TCR beta sequences were found among them.

A remark on this clone: Its antigen is still unknown.

Study-level results: In a later analysis, HLA-C alleles had the fewest associated TCRs, DRB1 alleles the most. There were some public TCRs occurring in many donors, but most TCR sequences were rare. Three of the chains that were CMV-associated were confirmed in vitro to be specific for CMV antigens.

Vbeta (60) and Jbeta (13) primers were used in the PCR. The method was immunoSEQ multiplex PCR; TCRdb's version includes in-frame clones alone and lacks a portion of them. The sample carries under 250,000 clones, 75% to 85% recorded once. The clonotype originates from a middle-aged woman in good health and CMV-seronegative. What was sequenced was PBMCs.

CDR3 in amino acids: CASSSLTGGPTEAFF. The CDR3 bases are TGTGCCAGCAGTTCTCTGACAGGGGGACCCACTGAAGCTTTCTTT. V gene TRBV28 combines with J gene TRBJ1-1, with 9 bases matching TRBD1. The CDR3 totals 15 residues. The junction had 7 bases not matched to a gene; V was cut back by 4 bases and J by 4 bases. CDR1 and CDR2 from the germline V gene are MDHEN and SYDVKM.